This T cell receptor (beta chain) was found in a study of ipilimumab plus nivolumab after autologous stem cell transplantation (dated by TCRdb to 2020 to 2022). With respect to the entire study: The median number of doses received by trial patients was about 5 for ipilimumab and 8 for nivolumab. High-risk transplant-naive patients and patients relapsing within 3 years of a first autologous transplant were included in the myeloma cohort. The trial enrolled patients with high-risk diffuse large B cell lymphoma, mature T cell lymphoma, or multiple myeloma undergoing autologous transplant. The intent-to-treat population of the trial was made up of a few dozen patients.

Overall results and qualifications from the work: The authors stated that profiles of the T cell receptor repertoire, regulatory T cell phenotype and gut microbiota provided a biologic rationale for studying this approach further. The authors concluded that combined checkpoint inhibition appeared tolerable when used as consolidation after transplant.

Checkpoint therapy began 14 to 28 days after autologous transplant, with ipilimumab given at 1 mg/kg intravenously on day 1 of selected weeks. Nivolumab was administered at 3 mg/kg intravenously on day 1 of weeks 1, 4, 7, 10, and every two weeks through week 26. This Phase Ib clinical trial tested ipilimumab plus nivolumab, a combined checkpoint inhibition, as consolidation after autologous stem cell transplantation. After removal of 4 bases from V and 2 bases from J, the junction retains 2 bases not matched to a gene. From the cysteine through the phenylalanine, the CDR3 covers 14 amino acids. Only the CDR3 DNA stays, 42 bases, in frame from base 1. CDR1 and CDR2 are read off the germline V gene as MDHEN and SYDVKM. As concerns this clone: There is no known antigen for this receptor. Base qualities are not provided; no much larger clone lies one nucleotide away.

Libraries were built with the immunoSEQ multiplex PCR assay. In TCRdb, the immuneACCESS table is reduced to in-frame sequences with V and J assigned. These tables do not hold every clone; where another copy was compared, an unresolved V gene accounts for under half, and the others remain unexplained. Recorded for this sample are some 45,000 clones; about 88% of them occurred a single time. The top ten constitute 0.7% to 1% of the sample. This receptor was obtained from a male donor with multiple myeloma. Recombination connected TRBV28 to TRBJ1-5, with 7 junctional bases fitting TRBD1. The material sequenced was PBMCs, taken in a trial of ipilimumab plus nivolumab as post-transplant consolidation. The bases read TGTGCCAGCAGTTCAGGGGGGGGCAATCAGCCCCAGCATTTT. Its protein product is CASSSGGGNQPQHF.